The 8 T cell receptor beta chains presented below share a single source sample, sequenced in a study of OX40 agonist ivuxolimab in advanced cancers. Clones were read by immunoSEQ multiplex PCR, and TCRdb kept only the in-frame ones, dropping some. The sample lists under 100,000 clones; approximately 84% were seen once. The sequences come from CD4+ or CD8+ T cells sorted from blood, collected in a trial of the OX40 agonist ivuxolimab. The receptors were gathered from an adult with an advanced solid tumor such as melanoma, head and neck, liver or kidney cancer.

The rearrangement joins TRBV4-2 to TRBJ2-5; D may be TRBD2 (6 bases). Germline-derived CDR1 and CDR2 are LGHNA and YNFKEQ. V dropped 0 bases and J dropped 1 base, with 15 bases sitting between them. The CDR3 is 17 residues long. In DNA, the CDR3 is TGTGCCAGCAGCCAAGATGTCATAGCGGTATTCCAAGAGACCCAGTACTTC. As protein: CASSQDVIAVFQETQYF.

This clone was detected once. CDR3 in amino acids: CAWGRDSYEQYF. CDR3 bases: TGTGCCTGGGGACGGGACTCCTACGAGCAGTACTTC. J is TRBJ2-7 and V is TRBV30; maybe TRBD2 (5 bases). Germline V lookup: CDR1 GTSNPN, CDR2 SVGIG (reference sequence). This CDR3 is built from 12 residues. V was pared by 5 bases and J by 0 bases, with 8 bases between.

The chain combines TRBV5-1 with TRBJ1-3; D not resolved. Trimming removed 0 bases from V and 0 bases from J, with 13 bases in between. Germline CDR1 SGHRS, CDR2 YFSETQ. The CDR3 covers 17 residues. The CDR3 protein is CASSLVRGDASGNTIYF. CDR3 bases: TGCGCCAGCAGCTTGGTGCGGGGAGATGCCTCTGGAAACACCATATATTTT.

The chain links TRBV7-2 to TRBJ2-7; TRBD2 agrees at 10 bases. V shed 2 bases, J shed 6 bases, and the junction held 4 bases outside the gene matches. The V gene's germline CDR1 is SGHTA and CDR2 FQGNSA. The CDR3 sequence is 14 residues long. CDR3: CASSLPAGGPEQYF. The CDR3 DNA reads TGTGCCAGCAGCTTACCAGCGGGAGGGCCCGAGCAGTACTTC. The complete variable domain, with remaining parts taken from reference TRBV7-2 and TRBJ2-7, reads GAGVSQSPSNKVTEKGKDVELRCDPISGHTALYWYRQSLGQGLEFLIYFQGNSAPDKSGLPSDRFSAERTGGSVSTLTIQRTQQEDSAVYLCASSLPAGGPEQYFGPGTRLTVT.

The chain uses TRBV19 and TRBJ2-6; TRBD1 might be the D (5 bases). The V end lost 6 bases, the J end lost 2 bases, and 17 bases lay between the germline ends. The CDR3 sequence is 17 residues long. Germline loops: CDR1 LNHDA, CDR2 SQIVND (reference sequence). Here the CDR3 DNA reads TGTGCCAGTAGCCATACCCGACAGAGGACTGGGGCCAACGTCCTGACTTTC. It specifies CASSHTRQRTGANVLTF.

This clone was recorded a few times. The chain combines TRBV2 with TRBJ2-5, with D tentatively TRBD2 (6 bases). Germline CDR1 reads SNHLY; CDR2 reads FYNNEI. Trimming removed 2 bases from V and 4 bases from J, with 14 bases in between. CDR3 length equals 15 residues. CDR3 in amino acids: CASSERREGRETQYF. The CDR3 DNA reads as TGTGCCAGCAGTGAAAGGAGGGAAGGAAGAGAGACCCAGTACTTC.

The chain has TRBV6-6 and TRBJ2-1; D is perhaps TRBD1 (6 bases). The germline V gene has CDR1 MNHNY and CDR2 SVGAGI (reference sequence). CDR3 length: 12 amino acids. The V gene lost 2 bases and the J gene lost 8 bases, with 7 bases spanning the gap. The CDR3 nucleotides read TGTGCCAGCAGTTACAACAGGGATGAGCAGTTCTTC. This codes for CASSYNRDEQFF.

The gene calls are TRBV7-2 and TRBJ2-7; D gene uncertain. CDR1 is SGHTA and CDR2 is FQGNSA in the germline V gene. The V and J ends lost 5 bases and 6 bases respectively, with 11 bases between them. The CDR3 sequence is 12 residues long. The CDR3 DNA reads TGTGCCAGCAGCAACACCTCCCCCGAGCAGTACTTC. This gives the protein CASSNTSPEQYF. The full variable domain, its missing parts supplied by reference TRBV7-2 and TRBJ2-7, is GAGVSQSPSNKVTEKGKDVELRCDPISGHTALYWYRQSLGQGLEFLIYFQGNSAPDKSGLPSDRFSAERTGGSVSTLTIQRTQQEDSAVYLCASSNTSPEQYFGPGTRLTVT.